Included here is one TCR beta chain sequence, with context. Trimming took 4 bases from V and 7 from J; bases not matched to a gene: 2. Germline V lookup: CDR1 LNHDA, CDR2 SQIVND (reference sequence). CDR3 size: 12 residues. This sample is part of a study of OX40 agonist ivuxolimab in advanced cancers. Some clones are missing from TCRdb's copy, which holds only in-frame ones; the method was immunoSEQ multiplex PCR. The sample lists about 68,000 clones, 75% to 85% occurring once. The receptor was isolated from an adult with an advanced solid tumor such as melanoma, head and neck, liver or kidney cancer. Here the sequenced sample was CD4+ or CD8+ T cells sorted from blood, taken in a trial of the OX40 agonist ivuxolimab. The gene calls are TRBV19 and TRBJ1-2, with 8 bases aligning to TRBD1. Here the CDR3 reads CASSTGGSGYTF. The CDR3 bases are TGTGCCAGTAGTACAGGGGGCTCTGGCTACACCTTC.